These 9 T cell receptor beta chains share one sample of origin, sequenced in a study of beta chain features in type 1 diabetes. General study results and limits: Type 1 diabetes patients had moderately but significantly shorter TCRB CDR3s in all four CD4+ subsets.

These receptors' targets are unknown. Expressed TCRB transcripts were sequenced, since all the RNA that had been isolated was reverse transcribed. Clones were sequenced by immunoSEQ multiplex PCR, and TCRdb holds only the in-frame ones, with some missing. The sample lists under 400,000 clones; roughly 12% were seen once. Sequencing input: naive CD4+ T cells from blood. The receptor source for this set is a woman younger than 30 with type 1 diabetes.

The gene calls are TRBV14 and TRBJ2-6, with D perhaps matching TRBD1 (5 bases). CDR1 and CDR2 (germline): SGHDN, FVKESK. V shed 1 base and J shed 5 bases, with 15 bases lying between them. The CDR3 runs 17 residues. The CDR3 spells CASSQVGRVSWANVLTF. As DNA, the CDR3 is TGTGCCAGCAGCCAAGTGGGCAGGGTTTCTTGGGCCAACGTCCTGACTTTC.

This clone has only a few counts. The DNA for the CDR3 is TGTGCCAGCAGCTCGGTCTACGAGCAGTACTTC. Amino acids: CASSSVYEQYF. The chain employs TRBV5-8 and TRBJ2-7; D ambiguous. From germline, CDR1 is SGHTS and CDR2 YDEGEE. Trimming took 3 bases from V and 3 from J, leaving 4 bases between them. The CDR3 loop spans 11 amino acids.

Worth noting for this clone: Mismatch with germline at one junction end may stem from a read error. The J gene is TRBJ2-3, the V gene TRBV18, with D possibly TRBD1 on 5 matching bases. The germline CDR1 and CDR2 sequences are KGHSH and LQKENI. This CDR3 has 15 residues. The DNA of the CDR3 is TGTGCCAGCTCGCCACAATTGGGGCCCACAGATACGCAGTATTTT. Translation: CASSPQLGPTDTQYF. The entire variable domain, with the rest obtained from reference TRBV18 and TRBJ2-3, is as follows: NAGVMQNPRHLVRRRGQEARLRCSPMKGHSHVYWYRQLPEEGLKFMVYLQKENIIDESGMPKERFSAEFPKEGPSILRIQQVVRGDSAAYFCASSPQLGPTDTQYFGPGTRLTVL.

Only a few counts were recorded for this clone. The chain employs TRBV29-1 and TRBJ1-1; 8 nucleotides line up with TRBD1. CDR1 and CDR2 from the germline V gene are SQVTM and ANQGSEA. The CDR3 runs 13 residues. Trimming cost V 6 bases and J 1 base; bases outside gene matches: 4. CDR3 residues: CSVRTGSNTEAFF. In DNA form, the CDR3 reads TGCAGCGTCCGGACAGGGTCGAACACTGAAGCTTTCTTT.

This clone showed up just a few times. This chain connects TRBV4-2 to TRBJ2-3, with 7 nucleotides matching TRBD2. This CDR3 has 16 residues. Germline V gene lookup returns CDR1 LGHNA and CDR2 YNFKEQ. V gave up 4 bases and J gave up 6 bases; unmatched junction bases: 13. The CDR3 spells CASSLSGGAGMDTQYF. The DNA of the CDR3 is TGTGCCAGCAGCCTGTCGGGAGGAGCGGGAATGGATACGCAGTATTTT.

This clone was detected a few times. The chain joins TRBV7-9 to TRBJ2-1, with TRBD2 matching 13 bases. Germline trimming cut 4 bases from V and 5 bases from J; bases unmatched to any gene: 5. There are 16 residues in the CDR3. Germline CDR1 is SEHNR and CDR2 is FQNEAQ (reference sequence). The CDR3 DNA follows: TGTGCCAGCAGCTCCGGGACTAGCGGGGACAACAATGAGCAGTTCTTC. Protein product: CASSSGTSGDNNEQFF.

This clone was detected only a few times. V usage is TRBV15 and J usage is TRBJ2-5; 8 bases agree with TRBD1. Germline lookup yields CDR1 LNHNV and CDR2 YYDKDF (reference sequence). The CDR3 spans 15 residues. The junction had 4 bases not matched to a gene; V was cut back by 1 base and J by 3 bases. CDR3 in amino acids: CATSRVTGQEETQYF. The CDR3 coding sequence is TGTGCCACCAGCAGAGTGACGGGACAGGAAGAGACCCAGTACTTC. The full variable domain, in which reference TRBV15 and TRBJ2-5 provide the parts outside the CDR3, is DAMVIQNPRYQVTQFGKPVTLSCSQTLNHNVMYWYQQKSSQAPKLLFHYYDKDFNNEADTPDNFQSRRPNTSFCFLDIRSPGLGDTAMYLCATSRVTGQEETQYFGPGTRLLVL.

The chain has TRBV20-1 and TRBJ1-5, with no clear D. The germline CDR1 and CDR2 sequences are DFQATT and SNEGSKA (reference sequence). V lost 6 bases, J lost 7 bases, and 7 bases lay in between. CDR3 length: 10 amino acids. The chain's CDR3 is CSAGRQPQHF. The CDR3, as DNA: TGCAGTGCAGGGAGGCAGCCCCAGCATTTT.

The chain is built from TRBV6-5 and TRBJ1-2; a possible D gene is TRBD1 (5 bases). CDR1 and CDR2 from the germline V gene are MNHEY and SVGAGI. With 6 bases removed from V and 0 bases from J, the gap between germline ends came to 8 bases. The CDR3 is 13 residues long. CDR3 nucleotides: TGTGCCAGCAGGGCAGGGCCTAACTATGGCTACACCTTC. Residues: CASRAGPNYGYTF.